Presented here are 21 T cell receptor beta chains from one specimen sequenced in a study of T cell repertoires in cytomegalovirus infection. TCRdb passed the reads through MiXCR, listing each CDR3 protein once. The top ten hold 2.5% to 3% of the sample, which has 150,000 to 200,000 distinct CDR3 sequences, approximately 20% seen once. The sample taken for sequencing was PBMCs. The receptor source for this set is a human donor in good health (CMV status not recorded). Some clones in this sample may be carry-over from other donors' samples.

This clonotype appeared a few times. This sequence joins TRBV7-8 and TRBJ1-5; D not resolved. The CDR3 loop spans 15 amino acids. The V gene lost 1 base and the J gene lost 5 bases, with 12 bases spanning the gap. From germline, CDR1 is SGHVS and CDR2 FQNEAQ. The CDR3 here is CASSLGASGDQPQHF. In nucleotides, the CDR3 is TGTGCCAGCAGCTTAGGTGCTTCGGGAGATCAGCCCCAGCATTTT.

The chain combines TRBV5-1 with TRBJ2-1, with 7 bases identical to TRBD2. Losses at the gene ends were 1 base for V and 6 bases for J; bases not matched to a gene: 4. Germline V gives CDR1 SGHRS, CDR2 YFSETQ. This CDR3 spans 14 amino acids. In DNA form, the CDR3 reads TGCGCCAGCAGCTTGTTAGCGGGCCCCAATGAGCAGTTCTTC. Translating it yields CASSLLAGPNEQFF. The full variable domain, rest sourced from reference TRBV5-1 and TRBJ2-1, is KAGVTQTPRYLIKTRGQQVTLSCSPISGHRSVSWYQQTPGQGLQFLFEYFSETQRNKGNFPGRFSGRQFSNSRSEMNVSTLELGDSALYLCASSLLAGPNEQFFGPGTRLTVL.

This clonotype was detected a few times. CDR3 in DNA: TGTGCCAGCAGCCGAGACAGGAGGACTAACTATGGCTACACCTTC. This codes for CASSRDRRTNYGYTF. The V gene is TRBV7-8, the J gene TRBJ1-2; tentatively, D is TRBD1 (6 bases). The CDR3 runs 15 residues. V shed 5 bases and J shed 0 bases, with 13 bases lying between them. The germline V gene encodes CDR1 SGHVS and CDR2 FQNEAQ. The full variable domain, rest sourced from reference TRBV7-8 and TRBJ1-2, is GAGVSQSPRYKVAKRGQDVALRCDPISGHVSLFWYQQALGQGPEFLTYFQNEAQLDKSGLPSDRFFAERPEGSVSTLKIQRTQQEDSAVYLCASSRDRRTNYGYTFGSGTRLTVV.

This clonotype occurred many times. The chain joins TRBV5-6 to TRBJ2-1; tentatively, D is TRBD1 (5 bases). Germline values: CDR1 SGHDT, CDR2 YYEEEE. This CDR3 is 14 amino acids long. V lost 0 bases, J lost 14 bases, and 18 bases lay in between. The CDR3 nucleotides read TGTGCCAGCAGCTTGGGGACAACTGGGAAGGCAGAGTTCTTC. It encodes CASSLGTTGKAEFF.

Points on this clonotype: At one end, the junction sequence differs from germline, possibly due to a read error. The V gene is TRBV14, the J gene TRBJ1-3; D call uncertain. CDR3 length: 15 amino acids. Germline CDR1 SGHDN, CDR2 FVKESK. CDR3 sequence reads: CASRLAGTTGNTIYF. CDR3 nucleotides: TGTGCCAGCAGGCTTGCAGGAACTACTGGAAACACTATATATTTT.

CDR3 amino acids: CSARAAGMNTEAFF. The CDR3, as DNA: TGCAGTGCTAGAGCCGCAGGGATGAACACTGAAGCTTTCTTT. The chain joins TRBV20-1 to TRBJ1-1; D is possibly TRBD1 (5 bases). V shed 1 base and J shed 0 bases, with 9 bases lying between them. Germline lookup yields CDR1 DFQATT and CDR2 SNEGSKA (reference sequence). The CDR3 loop spans 14 amino acids.

V usage is TRBV29-1 and J usage is TRBJ2-5; maybe TRBD2 (6 bases). CDR1 is SQVTM, CDR2 ANQGSEA, per germline. CDR3 length equals 15 residues. Trimming took 6 bases from V and 7 from J, leaving 24 bases between them. The CDR3 region has the DNA TGCAGCGTCGGGACTGTGGGGGGAGTCGGGGTGACCCAGTACTTC. Its protein product is CSVGTVGGVGVTQYF. Together with reference TRBV29-1 and TRBJ2-5, the CDR3 gives the full variable domain: SAVISQKPSRDICQRGTSLTIQCQVDSQVTMMFWYRQQPGQSLTLIATANQGSEATYESGFVIDKFPISRPNLTFSTLTVSNMSPEDSSIYLCSVGTVGGVGVTQYFGPGTRLLVL.

This clonotype was counted at least ten times. The chain joins TRBV7-2 to TRBJ2-7; D call uncertain. Germline values: CDR1 SGHTA, CDR2 FQGNSA. V dropped 1 base and J dropped 6 bases, with 4 bases sitting between them. This CDR3 has 11 residues. In DNA form, the CDR3 reads TGTGCCAGCAGCTTAGTCCTCGAGCAGTACTTC. Protein: CASSLVLEQYF.

The rearrangement uses TRBV18 and TRBJ1-5; TRBD1 is a possible D gene (6 bases). Germline-derived CDR1 and CDR2 are KGHSH and LQKENI. This CDR3 is 17 amino acids long. The germline V and J ends were trimmed by 6 bases and 6 bases, with 24 bases remaining between them. The CDR3: CASSSRAPGAGSQPQHF. In DNA form, the CDR3 reads TGTGCCAGCTCGTCCCGAGCTCCGGGGGCGGGAAGTCAGCCCCAGCATTTT.

This clonotype showed up just a few times. The chain couples TRBV7-9 to TRBJ2-5, with TRBD1 matching over 8 bases. Germline loops: CDR1 SEHNR, CDR2 FQNEAQ (reference sequence). The CDR3 sequence is 13 residues long. V trimming: 5 bases; J trimming: 6 bases; junction bases outside the gene matches: 5. In DNA, the CDR3 is TGTGCCAGCAGCGGACAGGGTAGGAAGACCCAGTACTTC. It translates to CASSGQGRKTQYF.

This clonotype has a handful of counts. The chain combines TRBV12-3 or TRBV12-4 with TRBJ1-5; TRBD1 aligns across 7 bases. This CDR3 is 15 amino acids long. With 4 bases clipped from V and 3 bases from J, the junction kept 6 bases outside the gene matches. In DNA form, the CDR3 reads TGTGCCAGCAGTTACAGACAGGGCCTCAATCAGCCCCAGCATTTT. Protein sequence: CASSYRQGLNQPQHF.

The V call is TRBV11-2, the J call TRBJ2-2; 7 positions agree with TRBD1. V was pared by 5 bases and J by 1 base, with 13 bases of the junction left unmatched. Germline lookup yields CDR1 SGHAT and CDR2 FQNNGV. The CDR3 is made up of 18 amino acids. The CDR3 sequence is CASSHNRVGTENTGELFF. In DNA, the CDR3 is TGTGCCAGCAGCCATAACCGAGTCGGGACAGAGAACACCGGGGAGCTGTTTTTT.

In this sample, this clonotype turned up a few times. The CDR3 loop reads CASSLASAGYNEQFF. DNA of the CDR3: TGCGCCAGCAGCTTGGCTAGCGCAGGCTACAATGAGCAGTTCTTC. This chain joins TRBV5-1 and TRBJ2-1, with D possibly matching TRBD2 (6 bases). Per the germline V gene, CDR1 is SGHRS and CDR2 is YFSETQ. The CDR3 consists of 15 residues. The V end was cut by 0 bases, the J end by 3 bases, with 10 bases between.

The chain has TRBV5-4 and TRBJ1-2; 9 nucleotides match TRBD1. CDR1 and CDR2 from the germline V gene are SGHNT and YYREEE (reference sequence). This CDR3 is built from 15 residues. Trimming removed 6 bases from V and 4 bases from J; junction bases left unmatched: 10. CDR3 DNA: TGTGCCAGCACCTTAGAGGGACAGGGCATCTATGGCTACACCTTC. It yields the protein CASTLEGQGIYGYTF.

The V gene is TRBV6-5, the J gene TRBJ2-2; 13 bases are shared with TRBD2. Looked up from germline, CDR1 is MNHEY and CDR2 is SVGAGI. This CDR3 region has 15 residues. V lost 2 bases and J lost 8; bases outside the gene matches: 2. CDR3 loop: CASSYELAGGGELFF. CDR3 nucleotide sequence: TGTGCCAGCAGTTACGAACTAGCGGGGGGGGGGGAGCTGTTTTTT.

In this sample, this clonotype turned up a few times. The chain employs TRBV6-5 and TRBJ2-7; TRBD1 aligns across 7 bases. With 0 bases clipped from V and 5 bases from J, the junction kept 1 base outside the gene matches. Germline loops: CDR1 MNHEY, CDR2 SVGAGI. The CDR3 covers 13 residues. The CDR3 bases are TGTGCCAGCAGTTACTCCACAGGGGACGAGCAGTACTTC. Its translation: CASSYSTGDEQYF.

This clonotype showed up many times. The J gene is TRBJ2-2, the V gene TRBV19, with no clear D. Trimming removed 6 bases at V and 0 bases at J, with 8 bases between. This CDR3 region has 14 residues. Germline values: CDR1 LNHDA, CDR2 SQIVND (reference sequence). The CDR3, as DNA: TGTGCCAGTAGCGTTGGGCCGAACACCGGGGAGCTGTTTTTT. Amino acids: CASSVGPNTGELFF.

V usage is TRBV4-1 and J usage is TRBJ1-2, with 7 bases matching TRBD1. The germline gives CDR1 MGHRA, CDR2 YSYEKL. This CDR3 region has 16 residues. Trimming took 5 bases from V and 6 from J; bases not matched to a gene: 15. CDR3 DNA: TGCGCCAGCAGCTCCGCGTACAGGGGAGGCGTGGATGGCTACACCTTC. Its translation: CASSSAYRGGVDGYTF.

This clonotype was detected ten times or more. The rearrangement links TRBV7-2 to TRBJ1-1, with D possibly TRBD1 on 6 matching bases. CDR1 is SGHTA and CDR2 is FQGNSA in the germline V gene. CDR3 length: 16 residues. Between the trimmed V and J ends, which lost 6 bases and 4 bases, there was a span of 21 bases. The CDR3 reads CASSYNPGSTGTEAFF. CDR3 bases: TGTGCCAGCAGTTATAACCCCGGATCGACAGGCACTGAAGCTTTCTTT.

This chain joins TRBV12-3 or TRBV12-4 and TRBJ1-5; D might be TRBD1 (6 bases). The V gene lost 7 bases and the J gene lost 11 bases, with 15 bases spanning the gap. This CDR3 contains 12 residues. The CDR3 coding sequence is TGTGCCAGCACCCAATGGGGGGCGGCCCAGCATTTT. This encodes CASTQWGAAQHF.

In its sample, this clonotype was seen many times. This chain uses TRBV7-9 with TRBJ2-7, with D unresolved. CDR1 SEHNR and CDR2 FQNEAQ come from the germline V gene (reference sequence). The CDR3 runs 14 residues. V lost 3 bases to trimming and J lost 1 base, with 10 bases between them. The CDR3 DNA follows: TGTGCCAGCAGCTTCAGAGGCCCTTCCTACGAGCAGTACTTC. Protein product: CASSFRGPSYEQYF.